Shown below are 30 T cell receptor beta chains from a single sample sequenced in a study of T-cell memory formation after mild COVID-19. TCRdb used MiXCR to reprocess the 5' RACE reads, holding one entry per CDR3 protein. Among around 390,000 distinct CDR3 sequences listed, 15% to 20% were seen once. What was sequenced was PBMCs or a T cell subset sorted from them (not recorded which). These receptors were collected from a man between 18 and 35 years old who had mild COVID-19 (a few samples of this study predate the infection). Cell type and time point are not known.

The table lists this clonotype with a few counts. This sequence joins TRBV20-1 and TRBJ2-5, with TRBD2 matching 8 bases. The CDR3 extends over 15 amino acids. The J segment lost 1 base and the V segment lost 5 bases, leaving 9 bases of the junction unmatched. Germline loops: CDR1 DFQATT, CDR2 SNEGSKA (reference sequence). This CDR3 reads CSALELAGLQETQYF. The CDR3 DNA reads TGCAGTGCTCTTGAATTAGCGGGACTCCAAGAGACCCAGTACTTC.

This sequence joins TRBV4-1 and TRBJ1-1; D perhaps matches TRBD1 (5 bases). CDR3 length: 16 residues. The V gene's germline CDR1 is MGHRA and CDR2 YSYEKL. Trimming removed 4 bases from V and 0 bases from J, with 15 bases in between. The CDR3, as DNA: TGCGCCAGCAGCCCCCAAATGACAGCCTTGAACACTGAAGCTTTCTTT. Translated: CASSPQMTALNTEAFF.

This clonotype was seen repeatedly, ten times or more. The chain carries TRBV7-2 and TRBJ1-2; possible D gene TRBD1, 5 bases. Deletions cut 4 bases from V and 7 bases from J, with 25 bases between. CDR3 size: 17 residues. Germline CDR1 SGHTA, CDR2 FQGNSA. The CDR3 coding sequence is TGTGCCAGCAGCTCCCGAAGGCAGGGCAGCTCCCTCGTTGGCTACACCTTC. It translates to CASSSRRQGSSLVGYTF.

In its sample, this clonotype was seen a few times. V usage is TRBV20-1 and J usage is TRBJ2-5, with 8 bases matching TRBD2. Germline values: CDR1 DFQATT, CDR2 SNEGSKA (reference sequence). There are 16 residues in the CDR3. The V and J ends lost 6 bases and 10 bases, in that order; junction bases with no gene match: 22. CDR3 bases: TGCAGTGCAACGTTGAACGATTTGCGGGGGGCCCTAGACCAGTACTTC. This codes for CSATLNDLRGALDQYF.

The DNA of the CDR3 is TGTGCCAGCAGCTTAGGGGACCTTTATCACATTCAGTACTTC. It is translated as CASSLGDLYHIQYF. The chain employs TRBV7-9 and TRBJ2-4, with D possibly being TRBD1 or TRBD2 (5 bases each). The germline V gene has CDR1 SEHNR and CDR2 FQNEAQ (reference sequence). With 1 base removed from V and 8 bases from J, the gap between germline ends came to 12 bases. The CDR3 is 14 amino acids. The full variable domain, its missing parts supplied by reference TRBV7-9 and TRBJ2-4, is DTGVSQNPRHKITKRGQNVTFRCDPISEHNRLYWYRQTLGQGPEFLTYFQNEAQLEKSRLLSDRFSAERPKGSFSTLEIQRTEQGDSAMYLCASSLGDLYHIQYFGAGTRLSVL.

The chain recombines TRBV30 with TRBJ2-5, with 9 bases aligning to TRBD2. CDR1 GTSNPN and CDR2 SVGIG come from the germline V gene (reference sequence). The CDR3 sequence is 15 residues long. Germline trimming cut 5 bases from V and 5 bases from J; bases unmatched to any gene: 12. CDR3 region: CAWGLGLARQETQYF. The CDR3 DNA is TGTGCCTGGGGCTTAGGACTAGCGAGACAGGAGACCCAGTACTTC.

This clonotype has a handful of counts. The CDR3 loop is CASSLGPVQPQHF. The CDR3 bases are TGCGCCAGCAGCTTGGGTCCGGTTCAGCCCCAGCATTTT. The gene calls are TRBV5-1 and TRBJ1-5; no clear D. Per the germline V gene, CDR1 is SGHRS and CDR2 is YFSETQ. V lost 0 bases to trimming and J lost 6 bases, with 7 bases between them. This CDR3 has 13 residues.

This rearrangement joins TRBV7-9 to TRBJ1-2; weak D call: TRBD1 (5 bases). Germline V CDR1 and CDR2: SEHNR, FQNEAQ (reference sequence). The CDR3 consists of 14 residues. The germline V and J ends were trimmed by 3 bases and 0 bases, with 8 bases remaining between them. The CDR3 loop reads CASSFGDPNYGYTF. CDR3 nucleotide sequence: TGTGCCAGCAGCTTCGGGGACCCTAACTATGGCTACACCTTC.

This clonotype was counted ten times or more. The V gene is TRBV6-5, the J gene TRBJ1-1, with D perhaps TRBD1 (6 bases). The CDR3 length is 13 residues. Germline V gene lookup returns CDR1 MNHEY and CDR2 SVGAGI. Trimming shortened V by 6 bases and J by 4 bases, and 12 bases separated the two germline ends. This chain's CDR3 is CASRKGGSTEAFF. The CDR3 DNA follows: TGTGCCAGCAGAAAGGGGGGGAGCACTGAAGCTTTCTTT.

There are many counts of this clonotype. This sequence joins TRBV20-1 and TRBJ1-2; 7 positions match TRBD1. The germline gives CDR1 DFQATT, CDR2 SNEGSKA (reference sequence). The CDR3 has 13 residues. Germline trimming cut 0 bases from V and 3 bases from J; bases unmatched to any gene: 1. The CDR3 sequence: CSARDQGDYGYTF. The CDR3 coding sequence is TGCAGTGCTAGAGACCAGGGGGACTATGGCTACACCTTC.

This clonotype was observed a few times. V and J are TRBV12-3 or TRBV12-4 and TRBJ2-7; possibly TRBD2 for D (5 bases). V lost 6 bases to trimming and J lost 0 bases, with 15 bases between them. This CDR3 is built from 15 residues. CDR3 sequence (DNA): TGTGCCAGCAGCCTCGAGGGCAGGTCCTCCTACGAGCAGTACTTC. Translating gives CASSLEGRSSYEQYF.

The CDR3 region is CASSLGPGVMETQYF. The CDR3 bases are TGTGCCAGCAGCTTAGGTCCAGGGGTGATGGAGACCCAGTACTTC. The chain is built from TRBV7-3 and TRBJ2-5; D may be TRBD1 (6 bases). CDR1 and CDR2 (germline): SGHTA, FQGTGA. There are 15 residues in the CDR3. V was trimmed by 2 bases and J by 5 bases, leaving 15 bases between them.

The V gene is TRBV7-9, the J gene TRBJ1-5; D is undetermined. V was clipped by 3 bases and J by 6 bases, with 9 bases between them. The CDR3 loop spans 13 amino acids. CDR1 is SEHNR, CDR2 FQNEAQ, per germline (reference sequence). CDR3 amino acids: CASSFDGIQPQHF. The DNA for the CDR3 is TGTGCCAGCAGCTTCGATGGAATTCAGCCCCAGCATTTT.

This clonotype was recorded a few times. The CDR3 sequence is CASITPRGSSYNEQFF. The CDR3 nucleotides are TGTGCCAGCATCACACCGCGGGGAAGCTCCTACAATGAGCAGTTCTTC. V usage is TRBV7-9 and J usage is TRBJ2-1, with D possibly matching TRBD2 (6 bases). V dropped 7 bases and J dropped 0 bases, with 16 bases sitting between them. The CDR3 loop spans 16 amino acids. Germline V gives CDR1 SEHNR, CDR2 FQNEAQ (reference sequence).

The chain carries TRBV6-2 or TRBV6-3 and TRBJ2-7, with D uncertain. Germline-derived CDR1 and CDR2 are MNHEY and SVGEGT. CDR3 length: 16 amino acids. Deletions cut 3 bases from V and 5 bases from J, with 20 bases between. The CDR3 sequence: CASSYPRWGCPHEQYF. In DNA, the CDR3 is TGTGCCAGCAGTTATCCGCGATGGGGTTGTCCGCACGAGCAGTACTTC.

The chain links TRBV6-5 to TRBJ1-6; no clear D. CDR3 size: 16 residues. The V end lost 4 bases, the J end lost 4 bases, and 14 bases lay between the germline ends. Germline CDR1 reads MNHEY; CDR2 reads SVGAGI. This CDR3 is CASSSHRTEYNSPLHF. The CDR3 DNA reads as TGTGCCAGCAGTTCTCATAGGACGGAGTATAATTCACCCCTCCACTTT.

This clonotype has only a few counts. The chain links TRBV7-2 to TRBJ2-1, with 10 bases identical to TRBD2. The length of the CDR3 is 15 residues. Germline trimming cut 3 bases from V and 6 bases from J; bases unmatched to any gene: 5. From germline, CDR1 is SGHTA and CDR2 FQGNSA. CDR3 sequence reads: CASSLGLAHLNEQFF. DNA of the CDR3: TGTGCCAGCAGCTTGGGACTAGCGCACCTCAATGAGCAGTTCTTC.

This clonotype was observed a few times. This chain's CDR3 is CASTGGRSNEQFF. The DNA of the CDR3 is TGTGCCAGCACGGGGGGCCGTAGCAATGAGCAGTTCTTC. The genes are TRBV5-4 and TRBJ2-1; D perhaps matches TRBD2 (7 bases). The CDR3 runs to 13 residues. CDR1 and CDR2 (germline): SGHNT, YYREEE (reference sequence). V was pared by 6 bases and J by 6 bases, with 13 bases between.

This clonotype was counted only a few times. The chain uses TRBV10-3 and TRBJ2-7; 8 nucleotides line up with TRBD1. CDR1 and CDR2 from the germline V gene are ENHRY and SYGVKD. V was clipped by 4 bases and J by 2 bases; unmatched bases: 4. The CDR3 totals 14 residues. CDR3 bases: TGTGCCATCAGTGCAGGGGGCGAGGCCTACGAGCAGTACGTC. It specifies CAISAGGEAYEQYV.

J is TRBJ2-1 and V is TRBV4-2, with 7 bases aligning to TRBD2. Germline V gene data show CDR1 as LGHNA and CDR2 as YNFKEQ. The CDR3 runs 15 residues. V shed 1 base and J 9 bases; nucleotides not matched to a gene: 9. The chain's CDR3 is CASSQGTRVTPEQFF. CDR3 coding DNA: TGTGCCAGCAGCCAAGGGACTAGAGTCACCCCTGAGCAGTTCTTC.

Notes on this clonotype: The junction departs from germline at one end; a sequencing error may be responsible. The chain links TRBV5-6 to TRBJ1-2; D is unresolved. The CDR3 sequence is 13 residues long. Per germline, CDR1 SGHDT and CDR2 YYEEEE. The CDR3 is CASSPGFNYGHTF. The CDR3 nucleotides read TGTGCCAGCAGCCCGGGGTTTAACTATGGCCACACCTTC.

This chain uses TRBV7-8 with TRBJ2-4, with D perhaps matching TRBD2 (6 bases). The CDR3 length is 17 residues. V lost 4 bases, J lost 1 base, and 17 bases lay in between. Germline values: CDR1 SGHVS, CDR2 FQNEAQ. For the CDR3, the DNA is TGTGCCAGCAGCTCTACAGGAGGGCTTATGGCCAAAAACATTCAGTACTTC. Translating it yields CASSSTGGLMAKNIQYF. Together with reference TRBV7-8 and TRBJ2-4, the CDR3 gives the full variable domain: GAGVSQSPRYKVAKRGQDVALRCDPISGHVSLFWYQQALGQGPEFLTYFQNEAQLDKSGLPSDRFFAERPEGSVSTLKIQRTQQEDSAVYLCASSSTGGLMAKNIQYFGAGTRLSVL.

This clonotype was seen a few times. The J gene is TRBJ1-1, the V gene TRBV6-2 or TRBV6-3, with D unclear. The germline V gene encodes CDR1 MNHEY and CDR2 SVGEGT. Trimming left V 0 bases short and J 8 bases short, with 13 bases between. This CDR3 region has 14 residues. This chain's CDR3 is CASSYSRVQDEAFF. For the CDR3, the DNA is TGTGCCAGCAGTTACTCAAGAGTGCAGGACGAAGCTTTCTTT.

The genes are TRBV6-1 and TRBJ2-7; TRBD1 aligns across 10 bases. This CDR3 comprises 14 residues. The V segment lost 8 bases and the J segment 0 bases; nucleotides outside the gene matches: 4. The V gene's germline CDR1 is MNHNS and CDR2 SASEGT. CDR3 coding DNA: TGTGCCAGCCACCGGACAGGGGGCTCCTACGAGCAGTACGTC. This gives the protein CASHRTGGSYEQYV.

The chain recombines TRBV5-1 with TRBJ1-1, with TRBD1 identical over 7 bases. Germline CDR1 SGHRS, CDR2 YFSETQ. The CDR3 extends over 11 amino acids. With 4 bases clipped from V and 8 bases from J, the junction kept 2 bases outside the gene matches. CDR3: CASSPDREAFF. The CDR3 nucleotides are TGCGCCAGCAGCCCGGACAGGGAAGCTTTCTTT.

This clonotype was seen more than once but under ten times. The genes are TRBV7-8 and TRBJ2-1; the D gene is possibly TRBD1 (5 bases). This CDR3 comprises 16 residues. CDR1 is SGHVS and CDR2 is FQNEAQ in the germline V gene. V lost 5 bases and J lost 10, with 24 bases in between. The CDR3 DNA follows: TGTGCCAGCAGCCCCTGGCCCACAGGCCCTATGGGAGAGCAGTTCTTC. It is translated as CASSPWPTGPMGEQFF.

This clonotype was counted between two and nine times. The chain links TRBV7-9 to TRBJ1-2; D is undetermined. The V end was cut by 7 bases, the J end by 2 bases, with 11 bases between. This CDR3 is built from 13 residues. Germline values: CDR1 SEHNR, CDR2 FQNEAQ (reference sequence). This CDR3 reads CASNSEANYGYTF. CDR3 sequence (DNA): TGTGCCAGCAACTCGGAGGCAAACTATGGCTACACCTTC.

V gene TRBV6-5 combines with J gene TRBJ1-1, with D maybe TRBD1 (6 bases). The CDR3 runs to 15 residues. V lost 1 base and J 2 bases, leaving 11 bases between the germline ends. Germline assignment: CDR1 MNHEY and CDR2 SVGAGI. CDR3 in amino acids: CASSYLRGTNTEAFF. CDR3 in DNA: TGTGCCAGCAGTTACTTAAGGGGGACAAACACTGAAGCTTTCTTT.

This clonotype has a handful of counts. V and J are TRBV4-1 and TRBJ1-6, with a possible D match to TRBD1 (5 bases). CDR1 and CDR2 (germline): MGHRA, YSYEKL. Trimming stripped 1 base from V and 5 bases from J, with 21 bases between. There are 19 residues in the CDR3. The DNA of the CDR3 is TGCGCCAGCAGCCAAGGTACACCGAGGTCAGGGACTAATAATTCACCCCTCCACTTT. It encodes CASSQGTPRSGTNNSPLHF.

This clonotype was recorded a few times. This chain connects TRBV9 to TRBJ2-3; 15 nucleotides align to TRBD2. The CDR3 extends over 17 amino acids. Trimming cost V 5 bases and J 1 base; bases outside gene matches: 5. CDR1 is SGDLS, CDR2 YYNGEE, per germline. In DNA form, the CDR3 reads TGTGCCAGCAGACCGGGACTAGCGGGGGGCCGCACAGATACGCAGTATTTT. This gives the protein CASRPGLAGGRTDTQYF.